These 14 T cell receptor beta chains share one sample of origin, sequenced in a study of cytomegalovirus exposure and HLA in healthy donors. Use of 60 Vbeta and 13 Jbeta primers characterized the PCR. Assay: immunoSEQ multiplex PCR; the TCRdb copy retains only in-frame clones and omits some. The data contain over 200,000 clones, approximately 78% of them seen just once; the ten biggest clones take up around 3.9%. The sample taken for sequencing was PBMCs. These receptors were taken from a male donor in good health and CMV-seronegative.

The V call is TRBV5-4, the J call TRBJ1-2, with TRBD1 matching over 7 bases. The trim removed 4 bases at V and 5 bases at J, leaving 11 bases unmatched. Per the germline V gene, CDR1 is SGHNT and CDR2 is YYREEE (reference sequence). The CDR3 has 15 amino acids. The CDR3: CASSLRQGFIYGYTF. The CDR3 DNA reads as TGTGCCAGCAGCCTTAGACAGGGATTTATTTATGGCTACACCTTC.

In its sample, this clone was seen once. DNA for the CDR3: TGTGCCAGTAGTATGGGCGGGAACGGTGGCGAGCAGTACTTC. Residues: CASSMGGNGGEQYF. The chain is built from TRBV19 and TRBJ2-7; maybe TRBD2 (6 bases). Germline V gene data show CDR1 as LNHDA and CDR2 as SQIVND (reference sequence). CDR3 length: 14 residues. V lost 3 bases and J 6 bases, leaving 15 bases between the germline ends.

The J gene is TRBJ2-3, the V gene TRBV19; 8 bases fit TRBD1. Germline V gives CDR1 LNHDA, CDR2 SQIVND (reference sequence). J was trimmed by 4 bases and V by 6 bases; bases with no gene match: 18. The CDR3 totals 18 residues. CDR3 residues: CASRGTGFSTHEADTQYF. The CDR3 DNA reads TGTGCCAGTAGGGGGACAGGATTTTCCACACACGAGGCAGATACGCAGTATTTT.

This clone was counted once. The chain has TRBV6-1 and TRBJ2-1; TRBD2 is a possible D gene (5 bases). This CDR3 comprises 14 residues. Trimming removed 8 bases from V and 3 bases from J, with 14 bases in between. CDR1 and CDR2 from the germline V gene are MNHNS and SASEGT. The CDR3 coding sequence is TGTGCCAGCGCTCTACAAAGCGGCTACAATGAGCAGTTCTTC. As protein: CASALQSGYNEQFF.

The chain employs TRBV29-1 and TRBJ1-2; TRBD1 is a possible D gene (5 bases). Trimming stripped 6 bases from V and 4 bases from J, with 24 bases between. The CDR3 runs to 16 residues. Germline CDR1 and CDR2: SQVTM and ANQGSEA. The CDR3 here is CSVDNLRQGTLYGYTF. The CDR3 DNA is TGCAGCGTCGATAACCTTAGGCAGGGAACCCTCTATGGCTACACCTTC. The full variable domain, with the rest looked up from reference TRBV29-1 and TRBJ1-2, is SAVISQKPSRDICQRGTSLTIQCQVDSQVTMMFWYRQQPGQSLTLIATANQGSEATYESGFVIDKFPISRPNLTFSTLTVSNMSPEDSSIYLCSVDNLRQGTLYGYTFGSGTRLTVV.

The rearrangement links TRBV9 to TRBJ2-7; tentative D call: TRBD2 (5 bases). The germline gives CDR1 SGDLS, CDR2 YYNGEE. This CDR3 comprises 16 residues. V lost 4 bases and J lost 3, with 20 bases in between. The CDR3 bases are TGTGCCAGCAGCCCCCCCCCGAGCGAGGGCATCTACGAGCAGTACTTC. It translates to CASSPPPSEGIYEQYF. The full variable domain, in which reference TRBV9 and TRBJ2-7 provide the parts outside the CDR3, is DSGVTQTPKHLITATGQRVTLRCSPRSGDLSVYWYQQSLDQGLQFLIQYYNGEERAKGNILERFSAQQFPDLHSELNLSSLELGDSALYFCASSPPPSEGIYEQYFGPGTRLTVT.

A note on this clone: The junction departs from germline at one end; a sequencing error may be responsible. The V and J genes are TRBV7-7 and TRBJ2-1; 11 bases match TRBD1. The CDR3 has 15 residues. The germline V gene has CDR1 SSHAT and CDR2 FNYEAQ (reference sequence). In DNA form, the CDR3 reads TGTGCTAGCAGCTCGGGGACAGGGGGATACAATGAGCAGTTCTTC. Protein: CASSSGTGGYNEQFF.

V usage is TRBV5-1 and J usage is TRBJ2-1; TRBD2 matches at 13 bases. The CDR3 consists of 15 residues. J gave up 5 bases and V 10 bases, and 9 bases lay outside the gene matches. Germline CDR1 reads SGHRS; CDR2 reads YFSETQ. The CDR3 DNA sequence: TGCGCCGGCTCCCCCGGACTAGCGGGAGACAATGAGCAGTTCTTC. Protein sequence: CAGSPGLAGDNEQFF.

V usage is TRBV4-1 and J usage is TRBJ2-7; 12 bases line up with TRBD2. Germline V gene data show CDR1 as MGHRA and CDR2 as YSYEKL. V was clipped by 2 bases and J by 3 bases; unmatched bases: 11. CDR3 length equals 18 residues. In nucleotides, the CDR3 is TGCGCCAGCAGCCAACTCGGACTAGCGGGACCCACCATCTACGAGCAGTACTTC. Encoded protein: CASSQLGLAGPTIYEQYF.

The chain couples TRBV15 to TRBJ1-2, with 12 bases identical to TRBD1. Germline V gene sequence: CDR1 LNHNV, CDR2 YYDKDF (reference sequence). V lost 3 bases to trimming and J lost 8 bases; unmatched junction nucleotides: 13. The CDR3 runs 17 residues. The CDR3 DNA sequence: TGTGCCACCAGCAGGTCAACGGGGACAGGGGGCGCGGGGGGCTACACCTTC. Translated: CATSRSTGTGGAGGYTF.

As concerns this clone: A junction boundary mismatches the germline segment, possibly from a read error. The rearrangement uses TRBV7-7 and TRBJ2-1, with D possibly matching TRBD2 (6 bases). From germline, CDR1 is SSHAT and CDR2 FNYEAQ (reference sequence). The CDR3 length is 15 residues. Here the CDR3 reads CASSLGDFPYNEQFF. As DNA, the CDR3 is TGTGCTAGCAGCTTGGGGGACTTCCCCTACAATGAGCAGTTCTTC.

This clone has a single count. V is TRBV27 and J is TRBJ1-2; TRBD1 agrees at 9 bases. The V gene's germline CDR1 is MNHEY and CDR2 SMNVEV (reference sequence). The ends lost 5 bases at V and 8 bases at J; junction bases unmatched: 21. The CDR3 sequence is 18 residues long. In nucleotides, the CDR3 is TGTGCCAGCAGTCCTAGACGCGTAGGGGGGGGACAGGGCCGCGGCTACACCTTC. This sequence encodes CASSPRRVGGGQGRGYTF.

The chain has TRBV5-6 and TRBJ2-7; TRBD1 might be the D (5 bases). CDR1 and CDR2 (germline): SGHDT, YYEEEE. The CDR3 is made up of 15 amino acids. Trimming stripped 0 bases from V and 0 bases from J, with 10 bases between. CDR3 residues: CASSLGAGISYEQYF. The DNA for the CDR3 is TGTGCCAGCAGCTTGGGAGCAGGGATCTCCTACGAGCAGTACTTC.

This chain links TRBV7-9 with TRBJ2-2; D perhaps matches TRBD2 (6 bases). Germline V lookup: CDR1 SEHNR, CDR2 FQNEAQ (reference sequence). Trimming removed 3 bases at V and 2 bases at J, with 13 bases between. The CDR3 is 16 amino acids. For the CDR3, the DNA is TGTGCCAGCAGCTTTAGCGGTAACCATAACACCGGGGAGCTGTTTTTT. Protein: CASSFSGNHNTGELFF.